These 2 T cell receptor beta chains originate from one sample sequenced in a study of blood T cell repertoires in COVID-19. Clones were sequenced by immunoSEQ multiplex PCR, and TCRdb holds only the in-frame ones, with some missing. The table records under 150,000 clones, 70% to 80% of them present only once. The sample was peripheral blood. The receptors originated from a woman older than 75 with acute or convalescent COVID-19.

This clone was seen a few times. CDR3 protein: CASRANRFGNQPQHF. The CDR3 nucleotides are TGTGCCAGCAGAGCGAACAGGTTTGGGAATCAGCCCCAGCATTTT. The chain recombines TRBV2 with TRBJ1-5; TRBD1 might be the D (5 bases). CDR1 is SNHLY and CDR2 is FYNNEI in the germline V gene. The V end lost 6 bases, the J end lost 4 bases, and 16 bases lay between the germline ends. There are 15 residues in the CDR3.

Note on this clone: The identical CDR3 is also encoded by other nucleotide sequences in the sample. The chain employs TRBV6-5 and TRBJ2-3; D is unclear. The CDR3 covers 12 residues. The V and J ends lost 5 bases and 2 bases respectively, with 5 bases between them. Germline CDR1 MNHEY, CDR2 SVGAGI. CDR3 sequence: CASSRSTDTQYF. CDR3 bases: TGTGCCAGCAGTCGGTCCACAGATACGCAGTATTTT.